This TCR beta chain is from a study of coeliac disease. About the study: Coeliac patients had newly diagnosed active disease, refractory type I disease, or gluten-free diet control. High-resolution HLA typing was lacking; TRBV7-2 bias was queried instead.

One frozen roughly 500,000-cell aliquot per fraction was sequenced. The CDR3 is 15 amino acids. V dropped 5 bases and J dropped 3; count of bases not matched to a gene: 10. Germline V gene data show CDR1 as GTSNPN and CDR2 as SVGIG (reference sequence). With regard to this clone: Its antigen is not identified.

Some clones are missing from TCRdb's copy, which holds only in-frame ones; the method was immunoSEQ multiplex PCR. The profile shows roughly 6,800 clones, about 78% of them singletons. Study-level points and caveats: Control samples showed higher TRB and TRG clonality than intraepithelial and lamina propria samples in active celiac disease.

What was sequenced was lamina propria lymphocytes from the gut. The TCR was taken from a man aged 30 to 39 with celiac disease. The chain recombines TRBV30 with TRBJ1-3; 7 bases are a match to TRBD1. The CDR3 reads CAWAVQGGFGNTIYF. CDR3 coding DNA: TGTGCCTGGGCGGTCCAGGGGGGCTTTGGAAACACCATATATTTT.